These T cell receptor beta chains were read from a single sample in a study of blood T cell repertoires in COVID-19. Here immunoSEQ multiplex PCR was the method, and the copy in TCRdb shows in-frame clones only, minus some. The sample contains about 280,000 clones, roughly 85% of which appear only once. Sequencing was performed on PBMCs or T cells enriched from blood (not recorded which). The source of these receptors is a woman between 50 and 59 years old who had recovered from COVID-19. CDR3s include the opening cysteine and the closing phenylalanine or tryptophan. The D gene is left open where the match is weak. Not every row has a clone size; where given, it reads once, few, many or a size class.

cdr3_length	v_call	j_call	clone_size	d_call	cdr3_nt	cdr3_aa
12	TRBV29-1	TRBJ2-2	.	.	TGCAGCGTGGACAGCAACACCGGGGAGCTGTTTTTT	CSVDSNTGELFF
18	TRBV19	TRBJ2-2	.	TRBD2	TGTGCCAGTAGTATGTCAATACGACTAGCGGGAGGGCTTCGGGAGCTGTTTTTT	CASSMSIRLAGGLRELFF
15	TRBV19	TRBJ1-3	.	.	TGTGCCAGTAGTATAGGAGAGTTCTCTGGAAACACCATATATTTT	CASSIGEFSGNTIYF
14	TRBV7-3	TRBJ1-1	few	.	TGTGCCAGCAGCGCTACAGGGTTGAACACTGAAGCTTTCTTT	CASSATGLNTEAFF
13	TRBV29-1	TRBJ1-1	.	TRBD1	TGCAGCGACACAGGGGGCGTCGGCACTGAAGCTTTCTTT	CSDTGGVGTEAFF
19	TRBV27	TRBJ2-3	.	TRBD2	TGTGCCAGCAGTCCGTCTTCCTCTGGTCTAGCGGGAGATGTTGATACGCAGTATTTT	CASSPSSSGLAGDVDTQYF
14	TRBV4-1	TRBJ2-3	.	.	TGCGCCAGCAGCCCCCCGCGAGCCACAGATACGCAGTATTTT	CASSPPRATDTQYF
16	TRBV5-1	TRBJ2-1	.	TRBD2	TGCGCCAGCAGCTGGGGAAGCGGGAGTGGATACAATGAGCAGTTCTTC	CASSWGSGSGYNEQFF
16	TRBV2	TRBJ2-7	once	TRBD1	TGTGCCAGCAGTGAGGGGCAGGGGGCAATACCCTACGAGCAGTACTTC	CASSEGQGAIPYEQYF
13	TRBV5-5	TRBJ2-5	.	.	TGTGCCAGCAGCCCCGGGTTGGTTGAGACCCAGTACTTC	CASSPGLVETQYF
16	TRBV7-2	TRBJ1-6	.	TRBD1	TGTGCCAGCAGATTGAAATTACAGGGGAGAAATTCACCCCTCCACTTT	CASRLKLQGRNSPLHF
17	TRBV7-2	TRBJ1-6	.	.	TGTGCCAGCAGCTTACGGTCGAATCCTCTTAATAATTCACCCCTCCACTTT	CASSLRSNPLNNSPLHF
12	TRBV5-4	TRBJ2-5	.	.	TGTGCCAGCAGCTCCCCCGGGGAGACCCAGTACTTC	CASSSPGETQYF
15	TRBV9	TRBJ2-2	.	.	TGTGCCAGCAGCGTAGGGCCAACGAACACCGGGGAGCTGTTTTTT	CASSVGPTNTGELFF
13	TRBV11-2	TRBJ1-5	.	.	TGTGCCAGCAGCTTGGAGAGGTCTCAGCCCCAGCATTTT	CASSLERSQPQHF
17	TRBV27	TRBJ1-5	.	TRBD1	TGTGCCAGCAGTCTGAGATGGCCGGGACAGGGGAGTCAGCCCCAGCATTTT	CASSLRWPGQGSQPQHF
12	TRBV7-9	TRBJ1-2	.	.	TGTGCCAGCAGCTTAGTGGGGCTTGGCTACACCTTC	CASSLVGLGYTF
14	TRBV2	TRBJ1-5	.	.	TGTGCCAGCACTGTGGAAAGGGAGAATCAGCCCCAGCATTTT	CASTVERENQPQHF
16	TRBV18	TRBJ1-2	.	.	TGTGCCAGCTCACCGCCCGGGGGGCCTGCATTCGGTGGCTACACCTTC	CASSPPGGPAFGGYTF